Listed below are T cell receptor beta chains from one sample, sequenced in a study of blood T cells in healthy people across ages. TCRdb ran MiXCR on the 5' RACE reads and lists one entry per CDR3 protein. The table lists about 1.4 million distinct CDR3 sequences, around 55% of them singletons, with 6.5% to 8% in the top ten. The specimen was blood. Source of these receptors: a man younger than 35 in good health. CDR3s include the opening cysteine and the closing phenylalanine or tryptophan. D genes are given only for firm matches. Clone size is stated in some rows and not others, as once, few, many or a class when expanded.

d_call,v_call,clone_size,j_call,cdr3_nt,cdr3_aa
TRBD2,TRBV20-1,NA,TRBJ2-1,TGCAGTGCAAGACTAGCGTCTCTGTCCTACAATGAGCAGTTCTTC,CSARLASLSYNEQFF
NA,TRBV7-9,NA,TRBJ2-4,TGTGCCAGCAGCTTTGAAGACAGTCGGGACATTCAGTACTTC,CASSFEDSRDIQYF
TRBD2,TRBV7-2,NA,TRBJ2-7,TGTGCCAGCAGATCAGGACTAGCGGGCTACGAGCAGTACTTC,CASRSGLAGYEQYF
NA,TRBV29-1,NA,TRBJ2-1,TGCAGCGTTGGTGACAGTGAGCAGTTCTTC,CSVGDSEQFF
NA,TRBV20-1,NA,TRBJ2-7,TGCAGTGCTAGAGATAAGCGGTTCTCCTACGAGCAGTACTTC,CSARDKRFSYEQYF
TRBD2,TRBV4-3,few,TRBJ2-2,TGCGCCAGCAGCCAAGCCCGACTAGCAACCGGGGAGCTGTTTTTT,CASSQARLATGELFF
TRBD1,TRBV10-3,NA,TRBJ1-6,TGTGCCATCAGTCCAGGGGGAGTTAATTCACCCCTCCACTTT,CAISPGGVNSPLHF
NA,TRBV28,NA,TRBJ1-5,TGTGCCAGCCGTAAGAGCTATCAGCCCCAGCATTTT,CASRKSYQPQHF
TRBD1,TRBV4-3,few,TRBJ2-5,TGCGCCAGCAGCCTCCACAGGGGACCCCAAGAGACCCAGTACTTC,CASSLHRGPQETQYF
NA,TRBV4-1,few,TRBJ2-3,TGCGCCAGCAGCCAAGAAGGGGGAGGGCGCGCAGATACGCAGTATTTT,CASSQEGGGRADTQYF
NA,TRBV6-5,NA,TRBJ2-1,TGTGCCAGCAGTCTCCGGGACCGCCAGTTCTTC,CASSLRDRQFF
NA,TRBV7-9,NA,TRBJ2-6,TGTGCCAGCAGCCCTCCGGGTTCCACCTCTGGGGCCAACGTCCTGACTTTC,CASSPPGSTSGANVLTF
TRBD1,TRBV24-1,NA,TRBJ2-7,TGTGCCACCAGTATGGGGTCGGGGACAGGGGCCTCCTACGAGCAGTACTTC,CATSMGSGTGASYEQYF
NA,TRBV21-1,NA,TRBJ2-1,TGTGCCAGCAGCAAAGTTGAATGTAGCGTTCACTGCAACAATGAGCAGTTCTTC,CASSKVECSVHCNNEQFF
TRBD1,TRBV4-1,NA,TRBJ2-1,TGCGCCAGCAGCCAAGGCCGGGACAGGGGTTACAATGAGCAGTTCTTC,CASSQGRDRGYNEQFF
TRBD1,TRBV25-1,NA,TRBJ2-2,TGTGCCAGCACAGGGACCGGGACAGTCAACACCGGGGAGCTGTTTTTT,CASTGTGTVNTGELFF
TRBD2,TRBV5-1,NA,TRBJ2-3,TGCGCCAGCAGCTTGGACCTAGCGGACGTCACAGATACGCAGTATTTT,CASSLDLADVTDTQYF
TRBD2,TRBV24-1,NA,TRBJ2-1,TGTGCCACCAGTGGCAGCGGGAGGGGGCTCTCCGATGAGCAGTTCTTC,CATSGSGRGLSDEQFF
TRBD2,TRBV7-2,NA,TRBJ2-7,TGTGCCACTACCGTTCGGAGCGGGAGAGCCTACGAGCAGTACTTC,CATTVRSGRAYEQYF
NA,TRBV27,NA,TRBJ2-1,TGTGCCAGCAGTTCAGTCGGACCGCCCAATGAGCAGTTCTTC,CASSSVGPPNEQFF
NA,TRBV29-1,NA,TRBJ1-1,TGCAGCGCATCACAAGTGAACACTGAAGCTTTCTTT,CSASQVNTEAFF
NA,TRBV4-1,NA,TRBJ2-7,TGCGCCAGCAGGCCGGGGGAGAACTACGAGCAGTACTTC,CASRPGENYEQYF
TRBD1,TRBV12-3/TRBV12-4,NA,TRBJ2-5,TGTGCCAGCAGTAAAAGGGGGACAGGGATAGAGACCCAGTACTTC,CASSKRGTGIETQYF
NA,TRBV29-1,NA,TRBJ1-2,TGCAGCGTTGAGGGAGGGGGTGGTGGCTACACCTTC,CSVEGGGGGYTF
NA,TRBV20-1,NA,TRBJ2-5,TGCAGTGCTAGAGTATTCGCGGGGCGGCAAGAGACCCAGTACTTC,CSARVFAGRQETQYF
NA,TRBV10-3,NA,TRBJ1-2,TGTGCCATCAGTGATGACAGGCCTAACTATGGCTACACCTTC,CAISDDRPNYGYTF